Shown below are 3 T cell receptor beta chains from a single sample sequenced in a study of vaccination effects on CD4 cells after COVID-19. Antigen-specific CD4+ T cells were expanded with viral peptide pools in the ViraFEST assay before sequencing. Once cultured for roughly ten days, the cells underwent separation to obtain CD4+ T cells. PCR showed that the person got SARS-CoV-2 infection at some point between March and December 2020. These receptors have no known antigen. TCRdb's copy holds only in-frame clones and misses some; the assay was immunoSEQ multiplex PCR. Altogether 30,000 to 40,000 clones are present, 73% being singletons, with the ten largest covering roughly 33%. Sequenced here: CD4+ T cells from PBMCs cultured with a peptide pool, sampled before COVID-19 vaccination. The receptors were sampled from a human donor who had a prior SARS-CoV-2 infection.

The chain carries TRBV9 and TRBJ2-5, with a tentative D call TRBD2 (6 bases). Germline V gene lookup returns CDR1 SGDLS and CDR2 YYNGEE. The V end was cut by 3 bases, the J end by 5 bases, with 20 bases between. The CDR3 contains 16 residues. CDR3 sequence: CASSDRAWDSGETQYF. Here the CDR3 DNA reads TGTGCCAGCAGCGACAGAGCCTGGGACTCTGGGGAGACCCAGTACTTC.

The CDR3 nucleotides read TGCGCCAGCAGCTTGTTGGCCACCAGGGGAGAGACCCAGTACTTC. Its translation: CASSLLATRGETQYF. The V call is TRBV5-1, the J call TRBJ2-5; perhaps TRBD1 as D (6 bases). The CDR3 contains 15 residues. The V gene's germline CDR1 is SGHRS and CDR2 YFSETQ. The V and J ends lost 1 base and 4 bases respectively, with 14 bases between them.

Here the CDR3 reads CASSYSHRRSYGYTF. The CDR3 DNA reads TGTGCCAGCAGTTACTCACACAGAAGATCCTATGGCTACACCTTC. The chain is built from TRBV6-5 and TRBJ1-2; D not resolved. V was pared by 0 bases and J by 4 bases, with 12 bases between. The length of the CDR3 is 15 residues. CDR1 MNHEY and CDR2 SVGAGI come from the germline V gene.